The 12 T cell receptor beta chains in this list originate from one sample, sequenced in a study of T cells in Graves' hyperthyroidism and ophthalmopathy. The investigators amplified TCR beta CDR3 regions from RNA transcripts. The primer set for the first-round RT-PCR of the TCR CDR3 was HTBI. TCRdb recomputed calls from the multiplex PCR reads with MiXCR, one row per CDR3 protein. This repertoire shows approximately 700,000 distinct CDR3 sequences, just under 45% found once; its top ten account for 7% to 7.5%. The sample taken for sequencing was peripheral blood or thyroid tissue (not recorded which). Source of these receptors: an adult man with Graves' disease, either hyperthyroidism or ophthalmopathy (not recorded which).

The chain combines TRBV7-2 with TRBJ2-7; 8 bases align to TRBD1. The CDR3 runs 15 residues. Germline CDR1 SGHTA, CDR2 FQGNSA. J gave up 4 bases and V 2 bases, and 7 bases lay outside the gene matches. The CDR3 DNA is TGTGCCAGCAGCTTAACAGGGACAGGCTATTACGAGCAGTACTTC. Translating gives CASSLTGTGYYEQYF.

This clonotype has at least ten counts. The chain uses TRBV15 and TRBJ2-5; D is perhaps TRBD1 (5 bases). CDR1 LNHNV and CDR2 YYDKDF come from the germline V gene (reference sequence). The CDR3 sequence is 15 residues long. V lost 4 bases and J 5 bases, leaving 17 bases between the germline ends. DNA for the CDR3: TGTGCCACCAGCAACCCGTGGGGCCTTGGGGAGACCCAGTACTTC. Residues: CATSNPWGLGETQYF.

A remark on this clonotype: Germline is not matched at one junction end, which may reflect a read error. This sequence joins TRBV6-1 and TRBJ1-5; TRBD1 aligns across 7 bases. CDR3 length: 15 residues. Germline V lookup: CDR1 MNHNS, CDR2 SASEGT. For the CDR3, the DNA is TGTCCCAGCAGTTACAGGGGACGGGACAATCAGCCCCAGCATTTT. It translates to CPSSYRGRDNQPQHF.

The CDR3, as DNA: TGTGCCAGCAGCTTAAACGGAGATAGCTCCTACGAGCAGTACTTC. Translation gives CASSLNGDSSYEQYF. The J gene is TRBJ2-7, the V gene TRBV7-8; unclear D gene. The CDR3 runs 15 residues. V gave up 2 bases and J gave up 0 bases, with 11 bases separating them. The germline gives CDR1 SGHVS, CDR2 FQNEAQ.

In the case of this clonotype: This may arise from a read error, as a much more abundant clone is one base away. The CDR3 is CASSEGQGSSGNTIYF. The CDR3 region has the DNA TGCGCCAGCAGTGAGGGACAGGGAAGCTCTGGAAACACCATATATTTT. J is TRBJ1-3 and V is TRBV10-2; 8 bases agree with TRBD1. The CDR3 spans 16 residues. V was pared by 2 bases and J by 0 bases, with 3 bases of the junction left unmatched. Germline loops: CDR1 WSHSY, CDR2 SAAADI.

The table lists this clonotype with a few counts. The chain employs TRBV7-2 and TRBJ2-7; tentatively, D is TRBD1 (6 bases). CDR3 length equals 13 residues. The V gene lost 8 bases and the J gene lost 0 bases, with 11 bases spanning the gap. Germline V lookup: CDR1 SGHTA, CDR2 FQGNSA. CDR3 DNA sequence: TGTGCCAGCTCAACAGGGTCCTCCTACGAGCAGTACTTC. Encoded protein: CASSTGSSYEQYF.

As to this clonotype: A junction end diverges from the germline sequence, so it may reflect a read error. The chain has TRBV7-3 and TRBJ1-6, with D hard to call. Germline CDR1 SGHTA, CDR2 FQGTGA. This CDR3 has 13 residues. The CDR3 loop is CASSLTLDSPPHF. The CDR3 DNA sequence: TGTGCCAGCAGCTTAACGCTGGATTCACCCCCCCACTTT.

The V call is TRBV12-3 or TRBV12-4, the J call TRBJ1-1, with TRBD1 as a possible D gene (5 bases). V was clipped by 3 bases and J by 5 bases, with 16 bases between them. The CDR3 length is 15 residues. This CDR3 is CASSFDSRRWTEAFF. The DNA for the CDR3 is TGTGCCAGCAGTTTCGACAGTCGTAGATGGACTGAAGCTTTCTTT.

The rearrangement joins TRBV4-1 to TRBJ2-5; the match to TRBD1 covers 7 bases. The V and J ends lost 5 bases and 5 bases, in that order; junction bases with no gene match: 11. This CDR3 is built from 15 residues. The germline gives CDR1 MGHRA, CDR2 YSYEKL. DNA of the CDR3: TGCGCCAGCAGCACCAGACAGGGAGTTGGGGAGACCCAGTACTTC. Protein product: CASSTRQGVGETQYF.

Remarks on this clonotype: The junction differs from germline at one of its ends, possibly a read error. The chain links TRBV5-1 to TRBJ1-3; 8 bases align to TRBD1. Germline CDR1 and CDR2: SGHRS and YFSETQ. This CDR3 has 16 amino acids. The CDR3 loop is CASRWTGTDSGNNIYF. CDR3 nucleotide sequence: TGCGCCAGCAGATGGACAGGGACAGACTCTGGAAACAACATATATTTT.

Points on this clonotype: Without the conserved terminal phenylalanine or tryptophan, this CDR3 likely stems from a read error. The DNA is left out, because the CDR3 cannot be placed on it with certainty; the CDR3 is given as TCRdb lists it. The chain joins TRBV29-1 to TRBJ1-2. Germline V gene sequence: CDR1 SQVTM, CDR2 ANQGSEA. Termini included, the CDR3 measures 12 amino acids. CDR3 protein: CSVASQVSGCTV.

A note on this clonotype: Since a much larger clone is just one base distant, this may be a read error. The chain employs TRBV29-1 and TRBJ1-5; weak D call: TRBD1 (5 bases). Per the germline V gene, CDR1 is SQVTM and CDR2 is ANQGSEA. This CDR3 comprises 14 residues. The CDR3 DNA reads TGCAACGTTGAGATGGAGAGGGGCGATCAGCCCCAGCATTTT. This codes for CNVEMERGDQPQHF.